A selection of T cell receptor beta chains follows, all from one sample in a study of cytomegalovirus exposure and HLA in healthy donors. The protocol was immunoSEQ multiplex PCR, while the TCRdb copy is restricted to in-frame clones and leaves out a portion. The table has about 190,000 clones, 80% to 90% seen once. Sequenced sample: PBMCs. These receptors were collected from a man in his forties or fifties in good health and CMV-seropositive. Both conserved end residues are part of each CDR3. The D gene is left open where the match is weak. Size is omitted from some rows. Given values are once, few, many or a class for expanded clones.

V	size	J	D	DNA	CDR3
TRBV27	NA	TRBJ1-2	TRBD1	TGTGCCAGCAGTTTATCGGCAGGGGGCGACTATGGCTACACCTTC	CASSLSAGGDYGYTF
TRBV28	NA	TRBJ2-7	TRBD2	TGTGCCAGCATCCCTAGCGGATGGAACTCCGAGCAGTACTTC	CASIPSGWNSEQYF
TRBV18	once	TRBJ2-5	NA	TGTGCCAGCTCGCAGACAGCGACGGAGACCCAGTACTTC	CASSQTATETQYF
TRBV7-3	NA	TRBJ2-2	TRBD1	TGTGCCAGCAGCTCCCAGGGACAGGGGGTTACCGGGGAGCTGTTTTTT	CASSSQGQGVTGELFF
TRBV5-1	few	TRBJ1-1	TRBD1	TGCGCCAGCAGCAGGACAGGGGAATACACTGAAGCTTTCTTT	CASSRTGEYTEAFF
TRBV7-2	NA	TRBJ2-7	TRBD1	TGTGCCAGCATCCTTAGACAGGGGGACTACGAGCAGTACTTC	CASILRQGDYEQYF
TRBV9	NA	TRBJ2-5	TRBD1	TGTGCCAGCAGCGCCGCCCCCGGGACAGTGTCCATCGGGGAGCAGTACTTC	CASSAAPGTVSIGEQYF
TRBV19	NA	TRBJ1-5	NA	TGTGCCAGTAGTATAGATCCAAATCAGCCCCAGCATTTT	CASSIDPNQPQHF
TRBV30	NA	TRBJ1-4	TRBD1	TGTGCCTGGAGTGGAAGACAGGGATCGACAACTAATGAAAAACTGTTTTTT	CAWSGRQGSTTNEKLFF
TRBV7-8	NA	TRBJ2-1	NA	TGTGCCAGCAGCTTAGTCTTGGCCGCAAATGAGCAGTTCTTC	CASSLVLAANEQFF
TRBV7-9	once	TRBJ2-2	NA	TGTGCCAGCCTAGTAGCGAGCACCGGGGAGCTGTTTTTT	CASLVASTGELFF
TRBV29-1	NA	TRBJ2-3	NA	TGCAGCGGGGGCCCTAGCACAGATACGCAGTATTTT	CSGGPSTDTQYF
TRBV19	NA	TRBJ1-1	NA	TGTGCCAGTAGTATGAAGAGCACAGGCCTGAGGACTGAAGCTTTCTTT	CASSMKSTGLRTEAFF
TRBV6-1	once	TRBJ1-3	TRBD1	TGTGCCACCGAGGGGGCACGGGTTTTTAACACCATATATTTT	CATEGARVFNTIYF
TRBV6-5	NA	TRBJ2-2	TRBD1	TGTGCCAGCAGTTACGGGACAGGGAACACCGGGGAGCTGTTTTTT	CASSYGTGNTGELFF
TRBV6-1	NA	TRBJ2-1	NA	TGTGCCAGCAGTCCTGCCATAGATGAGCAGTTCTTC	CASSPAIDEQFF
TRBV9	once	TRBJ1-3	NA	TGTGCCAGCAGCCCGGGTGGAAATGGAAACACCATATATTTT	CASSPGGNGNTIYF
TRBV5-1	NA	TRBJ1-2	TRBD1	TGCGCCAGCAGCTTGGCCGCGGGACAGGGCTATAACTATGGCTACACCTTC	CASSLAAGQGYNYGYTF
TRBV19	NA	TRBJ2-7	NA	TGTGCCAGTAGTTTTAGGGGTCTCAACTACGAGCAGTACTTC	CASSFRGLNYEQYF
TRBV27	few	TRBJ1-1	TRBD1	TGTGCCAGCAGTTTAAAACGCAAACCGGGACAGGGGCTCACTGAAGCTTTCTTT	CASSLKRKPGQGLTEAFF
TRBV7-2	NA	TRBJ2-5	TRBD1	TGTGCCAGCAGCTTCTGGGGGCTGGGGACAGGCACCTCGGAGACCCAGTACTTC	CASSFWGLGTGTSETQYF
TRBV30	NA	TRBJ1-1	TRBD1	TGTGCCCAGGGACAGGGTCAGAACACTGAAGCTTTCTTT	CAQGQGQNTEAFF
TRBV5-8	NA	TRBJ2-3	NA	TGTGCCAGCAGCTTGGCCGGGAGTAGCGGAGGAGGTACGCAGTATTTT	CASSLAGSSGGGTQYF
TRBV7-9	NA	TRBJ2-2	NA	TGTGCCAGCAGCCCCAGGGTCGGCACCGGGGAGCTGTTTTTT	CASSPRVGTGELFF
TRBV9	once	TRBJ2-5	TRBD1	TGTGCCAGCAGCCCTACAGGGGGCAGGGAGACCCAGTACTTC	CASSPTGGRETQYF
TRBV25-1	NA	TRBJ1-2	TRBD1	TGTGCCACCCGGACAGGGGATGGCTACACCTTC	CATRTGDGYTF
TRBV30	once	TRBJ1-1	NA	TGTGCCTGGAGGTCTCCTTCTGGTCGAGACACTGAAGCTTTCTTT	CAWRSPSGRDTEAFF
TRBV11-3	NA	TRBJ2-5	NA	TGTGCCAGCAGCGTGGGAGTCCAAGAGACCCAGTACTTC	CASSVGVQETQYF
TRBV4-2	NA	TRBJ1-5	NA	TGTGCCAGCAGCCAAGGTGACACCGGTGTGTATCAGCCCCAGCATTTT	CASSQGDTGVYQPQHF
TRBV15	NA	TRBJ2-2	NA	TGTGCCACCAGCAGAGATACCCCGAGGCGGGCCACCGGGGAGCTGTTTTTT	CATSRDTPRRATGELFF